This entry is about one TCR beta chain. The antigen is undetermined. Library construction for TCR beta used iRepertoire HTBI primers and Arm-PCR of CDR3 regions. TCRdb itself ran the multiplex PCR reads through MiXCR, one entry per CDR3 protein. The repertoire holds over 650,000 distinct CDR3 sequences, with about 30% as singletons. These data come from a study of regulatory T cells in long-lasting Graves disease. Whole-study results and caveats: Newly diagnosed Graves' patients exceeded persistent ones in TCR diversity. Persistent cases favored TRBV28, TRBJ1-2 and TRBJ2-5.

As for time point: persistent/refractory GD, antithyroid drugs over 5 years with positive TRAb. Researchers made the TCR library from RNA that was extracted from PBMCs. American Thyroid Association guidelines defined Graves' disease diagnosis. As collected, the peripheral blood samples measured approximately 10 milliliters each and went into EDTA tubes. The CDR3 covers 16 residues. V shed 4 bases and J shed 3 bases, with 18 bases lying between them. Germline values: CDR1 KGHDR, CDR2 SFDVKD. The receptor comes from a female donor with Graves disease. The chain carries TRBV24-1 and TRBJ2-7; D may be TRBD1 (6 bases). Material: peripheral blood mononuclear cells (PBMCs), obtained when the disease was refractory, from a patient treated with antithyroid drugs. CDR3 protein: CATSERQGPTSYEQYF. For the CDR3, the DNA is TGTGCCACCAGTGAGCGGCAGGGGCCCACTAGCTACGAGCAGTACTTC.